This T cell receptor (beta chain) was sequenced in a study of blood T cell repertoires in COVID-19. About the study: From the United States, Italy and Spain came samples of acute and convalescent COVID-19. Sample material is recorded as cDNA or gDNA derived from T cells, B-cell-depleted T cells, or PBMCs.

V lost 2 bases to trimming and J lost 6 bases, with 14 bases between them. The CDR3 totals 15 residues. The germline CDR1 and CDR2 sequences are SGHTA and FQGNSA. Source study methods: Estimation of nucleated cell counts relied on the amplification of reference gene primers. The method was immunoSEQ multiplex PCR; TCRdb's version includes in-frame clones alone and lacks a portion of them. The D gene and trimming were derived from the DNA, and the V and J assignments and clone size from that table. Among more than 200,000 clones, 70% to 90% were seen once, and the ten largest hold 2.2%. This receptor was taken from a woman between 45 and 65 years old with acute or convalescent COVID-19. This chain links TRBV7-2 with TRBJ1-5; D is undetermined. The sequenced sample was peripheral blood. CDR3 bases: TGTGCCAGCAGCTTAACGTCGGCAGGCCTTCAGCCCCAGCATTTT. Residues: CASSLTSAGLQPQHF.